This TCR beta chain was profiled in a study of vaccination and CD4 T cells after COVID-19. Overall study findings and caveats: Spike mono-reactivity was evident in 304 of the 307 vaccine-specific clones derived from convalescent patients.

The treatment denotes: roughly 11-day PBMC culture with coronavirus spike peptide pools or control peptides (ViraFEST assay). Cultures got half-medium changes with IL-2 on days 3 and 7. The Oncomine TCR Beta short-read assay sequenced DNA from cultured CD4+ T cells. A single record per CDR3 protein comes from TCRdb applying MiXCR to the PCR reads. The sample holds approximately 7,000 distinct CDR3 sequences, approximately 24% seen once. The length of the CDR3 is 14 residues. The V gene end was trimmed by 8 bases and the J gene end by 2 bases; junction bases not matched to a gene: 9. Germline V CDR1 and CDR2: MNHEY, SVGEGT. This clonotype was picked up a small number of times. Its target is not known.

This sequence originates from a human donor who had recovered from COVID-19. J is TRBJ2-7 and V is TRBV6-2 or TRBV6-3, with 7 bases lining up with TRBD2. The sequences come from CD4+ T cells from blood, cultured in vitro, collected after SARS-CoV-2 vaccination. In DNA, the CDR3 is TGTGCCAGCGGACCGGGGGGTTCAACCTACGAGCAGTACTTC. Its translation: CASGPGGSTYEQYF.